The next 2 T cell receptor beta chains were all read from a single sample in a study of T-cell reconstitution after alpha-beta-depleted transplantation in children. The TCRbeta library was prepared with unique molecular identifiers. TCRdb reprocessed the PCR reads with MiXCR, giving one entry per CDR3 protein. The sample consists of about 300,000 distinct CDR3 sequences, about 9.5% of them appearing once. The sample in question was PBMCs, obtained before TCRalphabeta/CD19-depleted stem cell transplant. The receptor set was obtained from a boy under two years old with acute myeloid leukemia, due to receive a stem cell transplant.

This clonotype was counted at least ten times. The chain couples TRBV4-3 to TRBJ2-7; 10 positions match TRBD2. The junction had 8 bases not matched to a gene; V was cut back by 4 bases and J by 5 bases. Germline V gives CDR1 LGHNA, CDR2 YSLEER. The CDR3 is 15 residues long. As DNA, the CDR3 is TGCGCCAGCAGCCCAACCGGGACTAGCGACCACGAGCAGTACTTC. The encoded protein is CASSPTGTSDHEQYF.

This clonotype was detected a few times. CDR3 nucleotide sequence: TGTGCCATCAGTGAGTCCCCAGGGGGCGGTCAGCCCCAGCATTTT. This codes for CAISESPGGGQPQHF. The V call is TRBV10-3, the J call TRBJ1-5, with 8 bases aligning to TRBD1. J was trimmed by 6 bases and V by 0 bases; bases with no gene match: 4. The CDR3 has 15 residues. Germline V CDR1 and CDR2: ENHRY, SYGVKD.